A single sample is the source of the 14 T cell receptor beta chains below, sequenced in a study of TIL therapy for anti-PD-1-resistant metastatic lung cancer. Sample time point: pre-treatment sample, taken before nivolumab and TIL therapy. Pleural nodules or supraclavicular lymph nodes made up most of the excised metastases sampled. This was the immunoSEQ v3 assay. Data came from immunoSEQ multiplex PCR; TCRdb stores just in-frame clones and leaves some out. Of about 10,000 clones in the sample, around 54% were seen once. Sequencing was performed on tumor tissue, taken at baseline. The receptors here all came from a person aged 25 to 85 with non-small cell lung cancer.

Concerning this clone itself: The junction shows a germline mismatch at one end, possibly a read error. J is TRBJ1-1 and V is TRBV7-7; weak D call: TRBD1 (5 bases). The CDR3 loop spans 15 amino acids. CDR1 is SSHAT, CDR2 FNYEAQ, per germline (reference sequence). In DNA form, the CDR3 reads TGTGCTAGCAGCGAAGAGGAGTGCGGGGCGGCTGAAGCTTTCTTT. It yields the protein CASSEEECGAAEAFF.

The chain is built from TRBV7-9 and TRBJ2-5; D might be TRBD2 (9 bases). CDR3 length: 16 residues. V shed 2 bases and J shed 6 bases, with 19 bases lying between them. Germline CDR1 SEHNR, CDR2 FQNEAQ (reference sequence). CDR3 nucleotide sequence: TGTGCCAGCAGCTTACAGGGGGCGGGAGGGCTTCAGACCCAGTACTTC. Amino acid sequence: CASSLQGAGGLQTQYF. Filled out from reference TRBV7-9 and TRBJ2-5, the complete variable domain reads DTGVSQNPRHKITKRGQNVTFRCDPISEHNRLYWYRQTLGQGPEFLTYFQNEAQLEKSRLLSDRFSAERPKGSFSTLEIQRTEQGDSAMYLCASSLQGAGGLQTQYFGPGTRLLVL.

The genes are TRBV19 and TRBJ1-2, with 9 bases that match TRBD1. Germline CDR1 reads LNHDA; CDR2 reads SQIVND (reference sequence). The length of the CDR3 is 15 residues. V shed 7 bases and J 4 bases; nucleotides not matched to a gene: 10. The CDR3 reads CASTLSGQGIYGYTF. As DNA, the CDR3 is TGTGCCAGTACCCTTTCGGGACAGGGAATCTATGGCTACACCTTC.

CDR3 DNA: TGTGCCAGCAGCTCCAACACCGGGGAGCTGTTTTTT. Translation gives CASSSNTGELFF. This sequence joins TRBV27 and TRBJ2-2; D ambiguous. With 6 bases removed from V and 2 bases from J, the gap between germline ends came to 4 bases. From germline, CDR1 is MNHEY and CDR2 SMNVEV (reference sequence). The CDR3 contains 12 residues.

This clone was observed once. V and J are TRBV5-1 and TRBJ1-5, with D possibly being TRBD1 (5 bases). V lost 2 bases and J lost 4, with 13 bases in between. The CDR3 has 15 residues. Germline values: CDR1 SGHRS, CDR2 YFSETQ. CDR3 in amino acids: CASSFGGRENQPQHF. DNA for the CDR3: TGCGCCAGCAGCTTCGGGGGGAGGGAAAATCAGCCCCAGCATTTT.

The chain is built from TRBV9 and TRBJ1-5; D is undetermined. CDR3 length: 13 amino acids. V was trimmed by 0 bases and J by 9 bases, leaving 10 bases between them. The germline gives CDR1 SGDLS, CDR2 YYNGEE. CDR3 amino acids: CASSVEGQRPQHF. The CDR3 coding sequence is TGTGCCAGCAGCGTAGAGGGCCAGCGGCCCCAGCATTTT.

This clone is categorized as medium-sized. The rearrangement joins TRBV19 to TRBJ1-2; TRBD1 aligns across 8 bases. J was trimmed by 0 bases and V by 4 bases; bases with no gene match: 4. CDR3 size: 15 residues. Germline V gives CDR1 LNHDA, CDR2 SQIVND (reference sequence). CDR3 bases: TGTGCCAGTAGTACCCAGGGACAGGCTAACTATGGCTACACCTTC. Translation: CASSTQGQANYGYTF.

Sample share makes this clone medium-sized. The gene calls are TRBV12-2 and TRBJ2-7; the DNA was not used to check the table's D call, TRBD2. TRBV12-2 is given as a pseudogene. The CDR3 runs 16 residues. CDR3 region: CASRFPTSGRGYEQYF. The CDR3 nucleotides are TGTGCAAGTCGCTTTCCGACTAGCGGGAGGGGCTACGAGCAGTACTTC.

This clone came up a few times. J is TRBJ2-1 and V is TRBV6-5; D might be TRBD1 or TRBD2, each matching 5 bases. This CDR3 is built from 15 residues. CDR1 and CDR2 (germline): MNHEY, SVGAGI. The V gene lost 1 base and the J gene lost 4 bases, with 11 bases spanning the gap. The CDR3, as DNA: TGTGCCAGCAGTTACTTCCGGGACGGATACAATGAGCAGTTCTTC. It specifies CASSYFRDGYNEQFF.

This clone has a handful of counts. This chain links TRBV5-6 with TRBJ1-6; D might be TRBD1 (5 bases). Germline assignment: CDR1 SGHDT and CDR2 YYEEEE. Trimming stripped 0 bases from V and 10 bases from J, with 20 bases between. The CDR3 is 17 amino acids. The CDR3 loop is CASSLGPEGADGSPLHF. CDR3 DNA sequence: TGTGCCAGCAGCTTGGGGCCGGAAGGGGCGGATGGATCACCCCTCCACTTT.

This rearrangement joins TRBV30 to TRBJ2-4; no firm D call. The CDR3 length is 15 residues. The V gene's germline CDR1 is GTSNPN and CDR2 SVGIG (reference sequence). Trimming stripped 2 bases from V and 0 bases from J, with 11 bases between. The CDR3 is CAWSLGPAAKNIQYF. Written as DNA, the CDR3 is TGTGCCTGGAGTCTGGGCCCAGCAGCCAAAAACATTCAGTACTTC.

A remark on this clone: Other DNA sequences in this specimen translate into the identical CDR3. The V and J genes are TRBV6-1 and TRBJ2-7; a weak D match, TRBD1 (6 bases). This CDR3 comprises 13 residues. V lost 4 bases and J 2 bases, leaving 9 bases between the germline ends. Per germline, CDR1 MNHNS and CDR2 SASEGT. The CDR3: CASSVQGPYEQYF. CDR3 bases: TGTGCCAGCAGTGTTCAGGGGCCCTACGAGCAGTACTTC.

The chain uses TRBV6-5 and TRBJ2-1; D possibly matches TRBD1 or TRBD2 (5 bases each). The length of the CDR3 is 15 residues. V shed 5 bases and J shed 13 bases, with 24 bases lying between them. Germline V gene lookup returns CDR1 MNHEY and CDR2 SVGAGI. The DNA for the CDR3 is TGTGCCAGCAGTACAGAATATAGGACCGGGACCGAACAGTTCTTC. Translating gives CASSTEYRTGTEQFF.

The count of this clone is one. The CDR3 DNA reads TGTGCCAGCAGTAGCGCGGGGGGGTTAACTGAAGCTTTCTTT. It translates to CASSSAGGLTEAFF. The V call is TRBV6-1, the J call TRBJ1-1; possible D gene TRBD1, 5 bases. CDR3 length: 14 residues. From germline, CDR1 is MNHNS and CDR2 SASEGT. Deletions cut 5 bases from V and 5 bases from J, with 15 bases between.